Listed below are T cell receptor beta chains from one sample, sequenced in a study of blood T cell repertoires in COVID-19. Here immunoSEQ multiplex PCR was the method, and the copy in TCRdb shows in-frame clones only, minus some. The sample has tens of thousands of clones, 70% to 85% seen once. Specimen: peripheral blood. The source of these receptors is a man aged 50 to 59 with active or convalescent COVID-19. The CDR3 runs from the conserved cysteine through the conserved F or W. A D gene is named only where the DNA matches it firmly. Not all rows give a size; the values are once, few, many and, for expanded clones, a class.

v_gene	d_gene	j_gene	abundance	CDR3aa	CDR3nt
TRBV4-1	TRBD1	TRBJ1-4	.	CASSPRTGGGGTNEKLFF	TGCGCCAGCAGCCCACGGACAGGGGGCGGGGGAACTAATGAAAAACTGTTTTTT
TRBV5-4	.	TRBJ1-1	.	CASSPTGGMNTEAFF	TGTGCCAGCAGCCCAACGGGGGGCATGAACACTGAAGCTTTCTTT
TRBV5-4	.	TRBJ2-3	.	CASSLGRAGPTDTQYF	TGTGCCAGCAGCTTGGGTCGCGCGGGGCCCACAGATACGCAGTATTTT
TRBV24-1	.	TRBJ2-1	.	CATSDPRRRSYNEQFF	TGTGCCACCAGTGATCCGCGGAGGAGAAGCTACAATGAGCAGTTCTTC
TRBV6-2/TRBV6-3	.	TRBJ2-1	.	CASSSHTGGRSYNEQFF	TGTGCCAGCAGTTCCCACACGGGGGGCCGCTCCTACAATGAGCAGTTCTTC
TRBV2	TRBD2	TRBJ2-3	many	CASSYNSGGATDTQYF	TGTGCCAGCAGTTACAATAGCGGGGGGGCCACAGATACGCAGTATTTT
TRBV7-3	.	TRBJ2-3	.	CASSPDSTGTTDTQYF	TGTGCCAGCAGCCCGGACTCCACAGGGACCACAGATACGCAGTATTTT
TRBV3-1/TRBV3-2	.	TRBJ2-3	once	CASSQNADLGTDTQYF	TGTGCCAGCAGCCAGAACGCCGACTTGGGCACAGATACGCAGTATTTT
TRBV14	TRBD1	TRBJ2-7	.	CASSQRDRPYEQYF	TGTGCCAGCAGCCAACGGGACAGACCCTACGAGCAGTACTTC
TRBV27	.	TRBJ1-4	few	CASSPYTGISPPNEKLFF	TGTGCCAGCAGTCCTTACACAGGGATCTCTCCGCCTAATGAAAAACTGTTTTTT
TRBV7-2	.	TRBJ2-5	.	CASSLNKLETQYF	TGTGCCAGCAGCTTAAATAAACTGGAGACCCAGTACTTC
TRBV7-6	TRBD1	TRBJ2-5	.	CASSPGGPQTQYF	TGTGCCAGCAGCCCAGGGGGCCCACAGACCCAGTACTTC
TRBV24-1	TRBD2	TRBJ2-5	.	CATSETSGGQKTQYF	TGTGCCACCAGTGAAACTAGCGGGGGGCAAAAGACCCAGTACTTC
TRBV7-9	.	TRBJ2-3	many	CASRGYTQYF	TGTGCCAGCCGAGGGTATACGCAGTATTTT
TRBV9	TRBD2	TRBJ2-3	.	CASSVLGGGVTDTQYF	TGTGCCAGCAGCGTACTCGGCGGGGGGGTCACAGATACGCAGTATTTT
TRBV5-6	.	TRBJ1-4	.	CASSLGGQFNEKLFF	TGTGCCAGCAGCTTAGGCGGGCAGTTTAATGAAAAACTGTTTTTT
TRBV11-2	.	TRBJ2-7	.	CASRAPLGQEQYF	TGTGCCAGCAGGGCCCCACTAGGTCAAGAGCAGTACTTC
TRBV9	.	TRBJ1-4	.	CASSVTVPTNEKLFF	TGTGCCAGCAGCGTAACGGTGCCAACTAATGAAAAACTGTTTTTT
TRBV7-2	TRBD2	TRBJ2-5	few	CASSLKKLAGGVQETQYF	TGTGCCAGCAGCTTAAAAAAGCTAGCGGGGGGAGTACAAGAGACCCAGTACTTC
TRBV11-3	.	TRBJ1-3	.	CASSLDARNTIYF	TGTGCCAGCAGCTTAGACGCCCGGAACACCATATATTTT
TRBV5-1	.	TRBJ2-1	.	CASSLAEGATNEQFF	TGCGCCAGCAGCTTGGCCGAAGGAGCGACTAATGAGCAGTTCTTC
TRBV30	.	TRBJ1-1	few	CGATRGGTEAFF	TGTGGGGCTACCAGGGGAGGGACTGAAGCTTTCTTT
TRBV27	.	TRBJ2-1	.	CASAKTNYNEQFF	TGTGCCAGTGCCAAGACAAACTACAATGAGCAGTTCTTC
TRBV3-1/TRBV3-2	TRBD1	TRBJ2-7	.	CASSHRQGAGSYEQYF	TGTGCCAGCAGCCACCGACAGGGGGCTGGATCCTACGAGCAGTACTTC
TRBV12-5	.	TRBJ2-3	.	CASGGTQGPADTQYF	TGTGCTAGTGGTGGGACCCAGGGGCCCGCAGATACGCAGTATTTT
TRBV18	TRBD2	TRBJ2-7	.	CASSPGSGGPYEQYF	TGTGCCAGCTCACCCGGCAGCGGGGGGCCCTACGAGCAGTACTTC
TRBV10-3	TRBD1	TRBJ2-3	.	CAITLTGASTDTQYF	TGTGCCATCACCCTGACAGGGGCGAGCACAGATACGCAGTATTTT
TRBV3-1/TRBV3-2	.	TRBJ1-1	once	CASSQDSREAFF	TGTGCCAGCAGCCAAGATAGCAGAGAAGCTTTCTTT
TRBV27	.	TRBJ2-3	once	CASSFGGPPQDTQYF	TGTGCCAGCAGTTTCGGGGGGCCCCCCCAAGATACGCAGTATTTT
TRBV6-2/TRBV6-3	.	TRBJ1-2	.	CASSSPGITYGYTF	TGTGCCAGCAGTTCCCCGGGGATCACCTATGGCTACACCTTC
TRBV5-1	.	TRBJ2-3	once	CASSLQTGYSGDTQYF	TGCGCCAGCAGCTTGCAGACAGGATACTCCGGGGATACGCAGTATTTT
TRBV5-8	.	TRBJ1-5	.	CASSFGAGYNQPQHF	TGTGCCAGCAGCTTTGGGGCAGGGTACAATCAGCCCCAGCATTTT
TRBV5-1	TRBD2	TRBJ2-1	.	CASSLGGGPANEQFF	TGCGCCAGCAGCTTGGGCGGGGGGCCGGCCAATGAGCAGTTCTTC
TRBV19	.	TRBJ1-2	.	CASMRGRYGYTF	TGTGCCAGTATGCGGGGACGGTATGGCTACACCTTC
TRBV3-1/TRBV3-2	.	TRBJ2-7	few	CASSQLGLPYEQYF	TGTGCCAGCAGCCAACTCGGACTTCCCTACGAGCAGTACTTC
TRBV14	.	TRBJ2-2	.	CASSQDRRGLTGELFF	TGTGCCAGCAGCCAAGATCGGCGGGGGCTCACCGGGGAGCTGTTTTTT
TRBV10-3	TRBD1	TRBJ2-5	once	CASGQGEVSETQYF	TGTGCCTCAGGACAGGGTGAGGTTTCGGAGACCCAGTACTTC
TRBV5-6	TRBD1	TRBJ2-5	.	CASSYGTGEAETQYF	TGTGCCAGCAGCTACGGGACAGGGGAGGCAGAGACCCAGTACTTC
TRBV11-1	TRBD1	TRBJ1-1	.	CASSLEAGGTEAFF	TGTGCCAGCAGCTTAGAAGCAGGGGGTACTGAAGCTTTCTTT
TRBV18	.	TRBJ1-1	.	CASSPGRGRNTEAFF	TGTGCCAGCTCACCAGGGCGGGGGAGGAACACTGAAGCTTTCTTT
TRBV12-5	TRBD2	TRBJ2-5	.	CASGLGRLAGVGETQYF	TGTGCTAGTGGTTTGGGTAGACTAGCGGGGGTCGGCGAGACCCAGTACTTC
TRBV4-1	.	TRBJ2-5	few	CASSPREQETQYF	TGCGCCAGCAGCCCTCGGGAGCAGGAGACCCAGTACTTC
TRBV7-6	.	TRBJ1-1	.	CASSLGAQLNTEAFF	TGTGCCAGCAGCTTAGGGGCCCAACTGAACACTGAAGCTTTCTTT
TRBV6-6	.	TRBJ2-7	.	CASSSLGGGEQYF	TGTGCCAGCAGTTCCCTCGGGGGTGGAGAGCAGTACTTC
TRBV19	.	TRBJ2-3	.	CASSTPRSSSTDTQYF	TGTGCCAGTAGTACCCCCCGGTCTTCTAGCACAGATACGCAGTATTTT
TRBV6-2/TRBV6-3	.	TRBJ1-2	once	CASSYSDRPNYGYTF	TGTGCCAGCAGTTACTCGGACAGACCCAACTATGGCTACACCTTC
TRBV7-2	.	TRBJ2-4	.	CASSLTRIQYF	TGTGCCAGCAGCCTCACTCGCATTCAGTACTTC
TRBV6-5	TRBD2	TRBJ2-7	.	CASLRGAPTYEQYF	TGTGCCAGCCTGCGGGGGGCTCCTACGTACGAGCAGTACTTC
TRBV9	.	TRBJ1-6	.	CASSVGAGWSYSPLHF	TGTGCCAGCAGCGTAGGGGCAGGGTGGTCATATTCACCCCTCCACTTT
TRBV7-7	.	TRBJ2-2	.	CASSPRLLANTGELFF	TGTGCTAGCAGCCCTCGACTGCTCGCGAACACCGGGGAGCTGTTTTTT
TRBV4-2	.	TRBJ1-6	.	CASSQEALTMASSYNSPLHF	TGTGCCAGCAGCCAAGAGGCACTAACCATGGCGAGCTCCTATAATTCACCCCTCCACTTT
TRBV5-1	.	TRBJ1-2	few	CASSLIGVGYGYTF	TGCGCCAGCAGCTTGATCGGGGTTGGCTATGGCTACACCTTC